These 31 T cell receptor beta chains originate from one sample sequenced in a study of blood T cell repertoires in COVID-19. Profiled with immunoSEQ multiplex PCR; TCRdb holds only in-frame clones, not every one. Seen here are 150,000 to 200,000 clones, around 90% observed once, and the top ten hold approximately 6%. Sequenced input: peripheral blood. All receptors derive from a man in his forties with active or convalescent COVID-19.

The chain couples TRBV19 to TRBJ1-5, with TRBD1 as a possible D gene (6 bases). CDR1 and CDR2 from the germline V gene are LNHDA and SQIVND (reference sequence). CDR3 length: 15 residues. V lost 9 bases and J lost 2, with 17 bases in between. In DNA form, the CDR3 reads TGTGCCAGCGGACTCAGGGGATTTGGCAATCAGCCCCAGCATTTT. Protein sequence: CASGLRGFGNQPQHF.

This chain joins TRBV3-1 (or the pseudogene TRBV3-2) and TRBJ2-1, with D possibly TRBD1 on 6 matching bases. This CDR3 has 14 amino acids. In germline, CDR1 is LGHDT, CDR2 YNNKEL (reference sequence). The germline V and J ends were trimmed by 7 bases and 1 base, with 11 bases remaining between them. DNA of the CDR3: TGTGCCAGCACCCCACAGGGTTCCTACAATGAGCAGTTCTTC. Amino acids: CASTPQGSYNEQFF.

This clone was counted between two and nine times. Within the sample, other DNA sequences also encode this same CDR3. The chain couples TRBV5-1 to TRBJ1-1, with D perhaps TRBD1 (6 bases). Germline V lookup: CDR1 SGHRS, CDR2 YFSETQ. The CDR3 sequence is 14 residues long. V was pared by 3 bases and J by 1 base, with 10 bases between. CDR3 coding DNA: TGCGCCAGCAGCTCCCGGACAGCGAACACTGAAGCTTTCTTT. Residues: CASSSRTANTEAFF.

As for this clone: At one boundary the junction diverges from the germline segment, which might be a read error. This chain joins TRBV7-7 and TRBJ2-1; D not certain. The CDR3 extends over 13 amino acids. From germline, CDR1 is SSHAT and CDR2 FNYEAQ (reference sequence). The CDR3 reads CASSVRNGNEQFF. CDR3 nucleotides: TGTGCTAGCAGCGTGAGGAACGGCAATGAGCAGTTCTTC.

The CDR3 DNA follows: TGTGCCAGCAGCAACCCCTTTACAGCGAACACTGAAGCTTTCTTT. It translates to CASSNPFTANTEAFF. The rearrangement uses TRBV21-1 and TRBJ1-1; TRBD1 was called by the table and not checked on the DNA. TRBV21-1 represents a pseudogene. This CDR3 comprises 15 residues.

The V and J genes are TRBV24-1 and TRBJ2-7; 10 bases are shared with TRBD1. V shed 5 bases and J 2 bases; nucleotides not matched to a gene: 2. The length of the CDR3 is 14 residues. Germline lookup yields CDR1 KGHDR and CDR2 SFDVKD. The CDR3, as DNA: TGTGCCACCAGTGGGACAGGGGGGGCCTACGAGCAGTACTTC. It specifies CATSGTGGAYEQYF.

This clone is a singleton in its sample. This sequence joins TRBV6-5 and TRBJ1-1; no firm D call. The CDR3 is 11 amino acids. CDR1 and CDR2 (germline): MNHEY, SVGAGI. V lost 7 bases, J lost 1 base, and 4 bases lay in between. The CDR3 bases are TGTGCCAGCATGCGGAACACTGAAGCTTTCTTT. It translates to CASMRNTEAFF.

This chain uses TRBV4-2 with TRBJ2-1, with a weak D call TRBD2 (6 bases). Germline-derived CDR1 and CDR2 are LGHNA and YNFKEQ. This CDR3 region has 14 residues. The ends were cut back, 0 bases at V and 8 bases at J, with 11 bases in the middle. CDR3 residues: CASSQDSGVDEQFF. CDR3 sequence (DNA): TGTGCCAGCAGCCAAGATAGCGGTGTGGATGAGCAGTTCTTC.

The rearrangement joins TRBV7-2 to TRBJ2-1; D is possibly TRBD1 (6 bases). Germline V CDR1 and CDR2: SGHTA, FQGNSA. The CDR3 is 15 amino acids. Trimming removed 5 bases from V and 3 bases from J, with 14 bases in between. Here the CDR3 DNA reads TGTGCCAGCAGCCCACGACAGGAATTCTACAATGAGCAGTTCTTC. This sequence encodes CASSPRQEFYNEQFF.

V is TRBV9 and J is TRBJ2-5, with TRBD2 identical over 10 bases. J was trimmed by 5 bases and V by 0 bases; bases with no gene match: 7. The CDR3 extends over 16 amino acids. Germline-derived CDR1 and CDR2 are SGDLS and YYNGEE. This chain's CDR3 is CASSVGLAGVVETQYF. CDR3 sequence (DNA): TGTGCCAGCAGCGTAGGGCTAGCGGGGGTTGTTGAGACCCAGTACTTC.

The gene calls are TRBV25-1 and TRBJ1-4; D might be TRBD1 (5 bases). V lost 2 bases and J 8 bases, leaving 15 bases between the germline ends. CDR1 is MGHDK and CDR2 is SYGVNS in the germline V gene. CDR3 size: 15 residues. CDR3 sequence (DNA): TGTGCCAGCAGTGAAAACGGGGGTTCTTACGAAAAACTGTTTTTT. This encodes CASSENGGSYEKLFF.

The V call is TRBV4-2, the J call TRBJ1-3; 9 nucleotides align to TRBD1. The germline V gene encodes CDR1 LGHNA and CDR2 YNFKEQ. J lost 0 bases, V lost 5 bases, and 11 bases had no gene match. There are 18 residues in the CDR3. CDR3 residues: CASSRDRVSHSSGNTIYF. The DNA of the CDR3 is TGTGCCAGCAGCAGGGACAGGGTATCCCATTCCTCTGGAAACACCATATATTTT.

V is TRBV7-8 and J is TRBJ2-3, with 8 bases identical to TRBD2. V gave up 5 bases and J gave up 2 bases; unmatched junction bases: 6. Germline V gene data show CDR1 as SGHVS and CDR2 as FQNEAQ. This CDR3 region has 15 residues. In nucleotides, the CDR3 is TGTGCCAGCAGCCTCCGGGGGGGCAACACAGATACGCAGTATTTT. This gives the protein CASSLRGGNTDTQYF.

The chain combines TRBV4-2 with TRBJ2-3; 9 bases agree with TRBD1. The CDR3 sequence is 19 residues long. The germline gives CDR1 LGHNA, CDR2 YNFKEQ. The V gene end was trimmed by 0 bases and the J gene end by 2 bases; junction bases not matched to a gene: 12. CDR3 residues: CASSQERGWDRVHTDTQYF. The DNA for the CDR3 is TGTGCCAGCAGCCAAGAGCGGGGCTGGGACAGGGTTCACACAGATACGCAGTATTTT.

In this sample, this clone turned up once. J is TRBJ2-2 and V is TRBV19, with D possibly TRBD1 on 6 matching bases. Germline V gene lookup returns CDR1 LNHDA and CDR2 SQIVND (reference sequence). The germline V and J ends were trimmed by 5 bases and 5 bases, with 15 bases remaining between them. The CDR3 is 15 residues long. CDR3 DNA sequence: TGTGCCAGTAGTCCCAGGGGCTCGAGAACCGGGGAGCTGTTTTTT. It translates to CASSPRGSRTGELFF.

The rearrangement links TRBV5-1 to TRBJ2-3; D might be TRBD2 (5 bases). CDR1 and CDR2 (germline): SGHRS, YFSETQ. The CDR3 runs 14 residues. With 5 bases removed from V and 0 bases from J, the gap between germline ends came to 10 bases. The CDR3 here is CASRRTDSTDTQYF. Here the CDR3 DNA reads TGCGCCAGCAGGCGGACTGACAGCACAGATACGCAGTATTTT.

CDR3 coding DNA: TGTGCCTGGAGTGACGGGGTGCGCTACACCTTC. Translating it yields CAWSDGVRYTF. V and J are TRBV30 and TRBJ1-2, with D hard to call. The CDR3 runs 11 residues. Germline CDR1 reads GTSNPN; CDR2 reads SVGIG (reference sequence). V dropped 1 base and J dropped 9 bases, with 9 bases sitting between them.

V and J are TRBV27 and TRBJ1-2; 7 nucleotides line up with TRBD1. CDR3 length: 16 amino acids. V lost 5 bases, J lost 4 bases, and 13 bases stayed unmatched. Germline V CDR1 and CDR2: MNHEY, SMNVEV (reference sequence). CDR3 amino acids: CASSRLGVGQPYGYTF. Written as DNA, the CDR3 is TGTGCCAGCAGTCGGTTGGGGGTGGGACAGCCCTATGGCTACACCTTC.

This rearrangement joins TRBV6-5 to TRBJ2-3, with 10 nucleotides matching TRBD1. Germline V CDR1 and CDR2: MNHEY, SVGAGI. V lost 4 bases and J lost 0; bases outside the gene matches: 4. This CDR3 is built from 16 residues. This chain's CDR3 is CASSSTGGRSTDTQYF. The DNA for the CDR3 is TGTGCCAGCAGTTCGACAGGGGGCCGTAGCACAGATACGCAGTATTTT.

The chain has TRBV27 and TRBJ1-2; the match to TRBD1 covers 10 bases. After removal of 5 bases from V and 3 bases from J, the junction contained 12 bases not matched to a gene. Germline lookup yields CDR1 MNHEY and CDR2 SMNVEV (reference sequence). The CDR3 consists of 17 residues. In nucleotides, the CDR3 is TGTGCCAGCAGTACCCGACAGGGGGCCCAGACCTACTATGGCTACACCTTC. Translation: CASSTRQGAQTYYGYTF.

As DNA, the CDR3 is TGTGCCAGCAGTGATTCCCCTAGGAGCGGGAGTAGTGAGCAGTTCTTC. Translation: CASSDSPRSGSSEQFF. V and J are TRBV2 and TRBJ2-1, with 8 bases fitting TRBD2. The trim removed 3 bases at V and 9 bases at J, leaving 13 bases unmatched. Germline loops: CDR1 SNHLY, CDR2 FYNNEI. This CDR3 comprises 16 residues.

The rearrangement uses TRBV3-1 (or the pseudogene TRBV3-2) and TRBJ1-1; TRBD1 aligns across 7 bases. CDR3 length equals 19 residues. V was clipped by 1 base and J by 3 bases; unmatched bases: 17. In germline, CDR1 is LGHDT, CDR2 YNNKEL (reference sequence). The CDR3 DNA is TGTGCCAGCAGCCAAGTGCCAGGGGGTTGTTTTTTTGTGTACACTGAAGCTTTCTTT. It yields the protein CASSQVPGGCFFVYTEAFF.

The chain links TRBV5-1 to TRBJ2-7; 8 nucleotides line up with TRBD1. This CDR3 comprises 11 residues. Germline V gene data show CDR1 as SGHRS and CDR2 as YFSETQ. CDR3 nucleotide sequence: TGCGCCAGCAGCTTAGACAGGGGTGGTTCTGTC. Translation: CASSLDRGGSV.

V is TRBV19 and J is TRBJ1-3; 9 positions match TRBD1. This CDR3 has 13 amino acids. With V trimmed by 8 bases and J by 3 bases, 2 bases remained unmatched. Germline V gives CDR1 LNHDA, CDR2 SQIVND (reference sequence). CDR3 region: CASDRGFGNTIYF. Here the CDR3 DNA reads TGTGCCAGTGACAGGGGGTTTGGAAACACCATATATTTT.

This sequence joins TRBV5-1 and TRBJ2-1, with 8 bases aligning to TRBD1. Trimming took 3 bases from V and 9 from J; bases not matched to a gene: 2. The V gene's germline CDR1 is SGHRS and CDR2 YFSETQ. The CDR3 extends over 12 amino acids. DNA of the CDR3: TGCGCCAGCAGCTCGCAGGGGGCTGAGCAGTTCTTC. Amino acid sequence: CASSSQGAEQFF.

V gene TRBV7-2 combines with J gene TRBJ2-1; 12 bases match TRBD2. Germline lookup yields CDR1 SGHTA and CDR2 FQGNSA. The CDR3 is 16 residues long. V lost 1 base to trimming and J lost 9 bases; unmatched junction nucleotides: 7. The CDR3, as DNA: TGTGCCAGCAGCTTAGGGACTAGCGGGACAGCCGCTGAGCAGTTCTTC. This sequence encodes CASSLGTSGTAAEQFF. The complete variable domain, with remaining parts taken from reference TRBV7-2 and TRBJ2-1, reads GAGVSQSPSNKVTEKGKDVELRCDPISGHTALYWYRQSLGQGLEFLIYFQGNSAPDKSGLPSDRFSAERTGGSVSTLTIQRTQQEDSAVYLCASSLGTSGTAAEQFFGPGTRLTVL.

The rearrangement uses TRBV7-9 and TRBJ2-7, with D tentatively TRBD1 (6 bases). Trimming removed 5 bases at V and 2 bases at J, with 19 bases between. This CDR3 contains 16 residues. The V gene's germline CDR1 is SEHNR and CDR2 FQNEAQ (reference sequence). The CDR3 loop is CASSPTQQGLTYEQYF. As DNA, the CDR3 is TGTGCCAGCAGCCCAACACAACAGGGATTAACCTACGAGCAGTACTTC.

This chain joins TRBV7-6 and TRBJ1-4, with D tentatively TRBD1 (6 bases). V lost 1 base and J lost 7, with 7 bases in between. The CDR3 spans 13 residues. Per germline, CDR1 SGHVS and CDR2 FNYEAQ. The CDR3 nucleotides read TGTGCCAGCAGCTTAGTCAGGGGTGAAAAACTGTTTTTT. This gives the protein CASSLVRGEKLFF.

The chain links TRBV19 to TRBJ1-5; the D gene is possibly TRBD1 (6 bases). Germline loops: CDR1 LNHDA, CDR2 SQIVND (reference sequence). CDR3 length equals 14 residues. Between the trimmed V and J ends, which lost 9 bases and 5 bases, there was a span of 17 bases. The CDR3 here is CASQRGAGDQPQHF. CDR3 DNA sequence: TGTGCCAGCCAACGGGGGGCGGGAGATCAGCCCCAGCATTTT.

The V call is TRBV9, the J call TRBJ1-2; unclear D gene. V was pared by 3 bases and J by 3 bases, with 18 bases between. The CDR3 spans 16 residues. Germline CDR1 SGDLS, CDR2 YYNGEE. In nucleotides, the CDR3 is TGTGCCAGCAGCGCACAAGACGGAGCCCACGACTATGGCTACACCTTC. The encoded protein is CASSAQDGAHDYGYTF.

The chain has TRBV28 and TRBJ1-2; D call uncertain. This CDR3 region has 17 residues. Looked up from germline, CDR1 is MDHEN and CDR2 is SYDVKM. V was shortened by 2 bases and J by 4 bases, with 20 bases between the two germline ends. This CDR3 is CASSLRRRAIRSYGYTF. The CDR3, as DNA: TGTGCCAGCAGTTTAAGGAGGAGGGCGATCAGGAGCTATGGCTACACCTTC.